The clone carrying this T cell receptor (beta chain) occurred a few times. The source of the sample is a study of identical twins. The V gene end was trimmed by 0 bases and the J gene end by 5 bases; junction bases not matched to a gene: 4. The CDR3 extends over 16 amino acids. Germline V gene lookup returns CDR1 LNHNV and CDR2 YYDKDF (reference sequence). TCRdb reprocessed the 5' RACE reads with MiXCR, giving one entry per CDR3 protein. The sample yields 500,000 to 700,000 distinct CDR3 sequences, less than 9% seen once. These records were also assigned to another study, of yellow fever vaccine responses in identical twins.

The TCR sequence derives from a woman under 30 in good health. The V call is TRBV15, the J call TRBJ2-3; TRBD2 agrees at 11 bases. The source material was PBMCs. The DNA of the CDR3 is TGTGCCACCAGCAGAGACACTAGCGGGAGTGGAGATACGCAGTATTTT. Encoded protein: CATSRDTSGSGDTQYF. The full variable domain, in which reference TRBV15 and TRBJ2-3 provide the parts outside the CDR3, is DAMVIQNPRYQVTQFGKPVTLSCSQTLNHNVMYWYQQKSSQAPKLLFHYYDKDFNNEADTPDNFQSRRPNTSFCFLDIRSPGLGDTAMYLCATSRDTSGSGDTQYFGPGTRLTVL.